This T cell receptor beta chain was captured by sequencing in a study of T cells in localized non-small cell lung cancer. Sequencing used immunoSEQ multiplex PCR; TCRdb keeps in-frame clones, though not all of them. The sample carries 50,000 to 75,000 clones, about 90% recorded once. Study-wide findings and caveats: Patients showing higher blood T cell density tended to see longer overall survival. Of the top 100 tumor clones, median around 62 were in adjacent lung, approximately 29 among its top 100. Maximal T cell clonality occurred in uninvolved adjacent lung, with tumor ranking below it.

V lost 1 base and J 4 bases, leaving 6 bases between the germline ends. There are 13 residues in the CDR3. Germline lookup yields CDR1 SGHTA and CDR2 FQGTGA. As concerns this clone: Its matching antigen is unknown. The same CDR3 also results from other DNA sequences found in this sample.

V and J are TRBV7-3 and TRBJ2-3; D is possibly TRBD1 or TRBD2 (5 bases each). The sample consisted of peripheral blood, taken before any cancer treatment. This TCR came from a man aged 40 to 69 with stage I squamous cell lung carcinoma. The DNA for the CDR3 is TGTGCCAGCAGCTTAAGGGGGTCAGATACGCAGTATTTT. Translating gives CASSLRGSDTQYF.